This is a list of T cell receptor beta chains from one sample in a study of regulatory T cells in long-lasting Graves disease. TCRdb analysed the multiplex PCR reads with MiXCR anew, one entry per CDR3 protein. The sample includes approximately 390,000 distinct CDR3 sequences, 15% to 20% seen only once; the top ten take 20%. The data were also submitted as part of a second study, on T cells in Graves' hyperthyroidism and ophthalmopathy.

Sample: peripheral blood mononuclear cells (PBMCs), taken at new diagnosis, from a patient treated with antithyroid drugs. The receptors were sampled from a woman between 18 and 30 years old with Graves disease. CDR3s include the opening cysteine and the closing phenylalanine or tryptophan. A D gene is named only where the DNA matches it firmly. Part of the rows lack a size; the others show once, few, many or a class for expanded clones.

TRBV6-2/TRBV6-3,TRBJ2-1,TRBD1,many,TGTGCCAGCACCTGGTTGGACAGGGGGGGCAATGAGCAGTTCTTC,CASTWLDRGGNEQFF
TRBV20-1,TRBJ2-7,TRBD2,many,TGCAGTGCTTTAAGCGGGGTAGGCCCAACCTACGAGCAGTACTTC,CSALSGVGPTYEQYF
TRBV28,TRBJ2-2,.,many,TGTGCCAGCACCGCCTCACAGGGTTACACCGGGGAGCTGTTTTTT,CASTASQGYTGELFF
TRBV5-5,TRBJ2-5,TRBD1,many,TGTGCCAGCAGCCAAATTATACAGGGGCCACAAGAGACCCAGTACTTC,CASSQIIQGPQETQYF
TRBV18,TRBJ2-1,.,many,TGTGCCAGCTCACCACGCTTCAGGGCTAGCACTCAAGACAATGAGCAGTTCTTC,CASSPRFRASTQDNEQFF
TRBV5-1,TRBJ2-3,TRBD1,many,TGCGCCAGCAGCTTGGAGGGGACAGTCACAGATACGCAGTATTTT,CASSLEGTVTDTQYF
TRBV5-1,TRBJ2-7,.,.,TGCGCCGGCAGCTTGGGGGACTACGAGCAGTACTTC,CAGSLGDYEQYF
TRBV25-1,TRBJ2-1,TRBD2,.,TGTGCCAGCAGTTCCGGACTAGCGGGAGAAGTATGGGACAATGAGCAGTTCTTC,CASSSGLAGEVWDNEQFF
TRBV20-1,TRBJ1-3,TRBD1,many,TGCAGTGCTCTCCCTCCGGGACAGGCCTTAACCTCTGGAAACACCATATATTTT,CSALPPGQALTSGNTIYF
TRBV20-1,TRBJ1-3,TRBD1,.,TGCAGTGCTAGCGGGGGGACAGGGGGCTTGTTTGGAAACACCATATATTTT,CSASGGTGGLFGNTIYF
TRBV7-3,TRBJ2-1,TRBD2,few,TGTGCCAGCAGCTCCTCCGGGACTAGTCGGAATGAGCAGTTCTTC,CASSSSGTSRNEQFF
TRBV15,TRBJ1-2,.,.,TGTGCCACCAGCAGAGATCATGCCTATGGCTACACCTTC,CATSRDHAYGYTF
TRBV18,TRBJ2-2,TRBD2,.,TGTGCCAGCTCCCATAGCGGGGGAAACACCGGGGAGCTGTTTTTT,CASSHSGGNTGELFF
TRBV5-1,TRBJ1-4,.,few,TGCGCCAGCAGGGACAGTCCAGCAACTAATGAAAAACTGTTTTTT,CASRDSPATNEKLFF
TRBV7-2,TRBJ1-2,.,many,TGTGCCAGCAGCTCTCGGGCCAGGGGTCTGGGCTACACCTTC,CASSSRARGLGYTF
TRBV2,TRBJ2-1,.,many,TGTGCCAGCAGCACGCCCTACGGCACTATTTGGGAGCAGTTCTTC,CASSTPYGTIWEQFF
TRBV7-9,TRBJ1-1,.,many,TGTGCCAGCAGCCGGATTGGCACTGAAGCTTTCTTT,CASSRIGTEAFF
TRBV2,TRBJ2-2,.,many,TGTGCCAGCAGTGAAGCCCACGGGACTCCGTCCAAGCGGGAGCTGTTTTTT,CASSEAHGTPSKRELFF
TRBV15,TRBJ1-5,.,few,TGTGCCACCAGCAGAGGATGGACCGGGGCGGGTCAGCCCCAGCATTTT,CATSRGWTGAGQPQHF
TRBV5-1,TRBJ2-5,TRBD1,many,TGTGCCAGCAGCCTGACAGGGATCCAAGAGACCCAGTACTTC,CASSLTGIQETQYF
TRBV5-1,TRBJ2-3,TRBD2,.,TGCGCCAGCAGCTTGGGGACTAGCCGCACAGATACGCAGTATTTT,CASSLGTSRTDTQYF
TRBV5-1,TRBJ2-2,TRBD2,many,TGCGCCAGCAGCCCGGGAGGGCCGACCGGGGAGCTGTTTTTT,CASSPGGPTGELFF
TRBV7-9,TRBJ2-1,TRBD1,.,TGTGCCAGCAGCCGTGAGATAGGGGGCCTCTACAATGAGCAGTTCTTC,CASSREIGGLYNEQFF
TRBV20-1,TRBJ1-2,.,few,TGCAGTGCCACAAGGGGGGGTACATATCCGTATGGCTACACCTTC,CSATRGGTYPYGYTF
TRBV6-1,TRBJ2-3,.,many,TGTGCCAGCAGTGGGACAGCCTCTGGGACAGATACGCAGTATTTT,CASSGTASGTDTQYF
TRBV7-3,TRBJ1-5,TRBD1,.,TGTGCCAGCAGCTTAGGAATGACAGGGGTGTCCGGGGGTCAGCCCCAGCATTTT,CASSLGMTGVSGGQPQHF
TRBV29-1,TRBJ2-1,TRBD2,few,TGCAGCGTTGAAGGGACTAGCGGGGCTAATGAGCAGTTCTTC,CSVEGTSGANEQFF
TRBV11-2,TRBJ2-3,.,many,TGTGCCAGCAGCTGGGACCCGCAGGGTACGCAGTATTTT,CASSWDPQGTQYF
TRBV20-1,TRBJ2-7,.,many,TGCAGTGCTAGTGTGGGCGGTGATTACGAGCAGTACTTC,CSASVGGDYEQYF
TRBV6-1,TRBJ1-1,.,many,TGTGCCAGCAGTGGGTGGGCGAACACTGAAGCTTTCTTT,CASSGWANTEAFF
TRBV5-1,TRBJ2-2,.,.,TGCGCCAGCATGGGACTTACCGGGGAGCTGTTTTTT,CASMGLTGELFF
TRBV7-2,TRBJ2-1,TRBD1,many,TGTGCCAGCAGCCCTCGACAGGGGCGGAATGAGCAGTTCTTC,CASSPRQGRNEQFF
TRBV11-2,TRBJ2-7,TRBD2,.,TGTGCCAGCAGCCTGGGACTAGCGGACTCCGAGCAGTACTTC,CASSLGLADSEQYF
TRBV11-2,TRBJ2-3,TRBD2,.,TGTGCCAGCAGTCCGATTTCGCGACTAGCGGGGGTGGCAGATACGCAGTATTTT,CASSPISRLAGVADTQYF
TRBV3-1,TRBJ2-3,.,many,TGTGCCAGCCGGAGGGGGTCTACTAGCACAGATACGCAGTATTTT,CASRRGSTSTDTQYF
TRBV24-1,TRBJ2-1,.,many,TGTGCCACCAGTGATCCCCAGGGGGGAAGAGGGAATGAGCAGTTCTTC,CATSDPQGGRGNEQFF
TRBV5-1,TRBJ2-2,.,few,TGCGCCAGCAGCCTCACCCCCGGGTCGCCCGACACCGGGGAGCTGTTTTTT,CASSLTPGSPDTGELFF
TRBV6-1,TRBJ2-5,TRBD2,many,TGTGCCAGCAGCCCCCGAGTAGCGGGGGGAAGGCAAGAGACCCAGTACTTC,CASSPRVAGGRQETQYF
TRBV10-3,TRBJ2-3,TRBD2,.,TGTGCCATCAGTGAGTCTCTTATCGGGGGGTCTAGCACAGATACGCAGTATTTT,CAISESLIGGSSTDTQYF
TRBV19,TRBJ2-3,TRBD2,.,TGTGCCAGTAGTATTCTAGCGGGGGGTTACACAGATACGCAGTATTTT,CASSILAGGYTDTQYF
TRBV7-6,TRBJ2-1,.,many,TGTGCCAGCAGCTTGGTAGGTTACAATGAGCAGTTCTTC,CASSLVGYNEQFF
TRBV7-9,TRBJ2-7,.,.,TGTGCCAGCAGTTTACCGGAACAGGGACTTTACGAGCAGTACTTC,CASSLPEQGLYEQYF
TRBV20-1,TRBJ2-3,.,many,TGCAGTGGCGGGCTGCGCACAGATACGCAGTATTTT,CSGGLRTDTQYF